These T cell receptor beta chains were read from a single sample in a study of regulatory T cells in long-lasting Graves disease. TCRdb analysed the multiplex PCR reads with MiXCR anew, one entry per CDR3 protein. This sample has a few hundred thousand distinct CDR3 sequences, with around 20% found just once. The sequencing used peripheral blood mononuclear cells (PBMCs), collected when the disease was refractory, from a patient treated with antithyroid drugs. Receptors were obtained from a female donor with Graves disease. Each CDR3 is given with its conserved first and last residue. The order of the fields is D gene, J gene, V gene, clone size, CDR3 protein, CDR3 DNA. A D gene is named only where the DNA matches it firmly. Some rows mark clone size as missing; the rest say once, few, many or name a class of expanded clone.

D: -; J: TRBJ2-1; V: TRBV28; size: -; CDR3: CASSSIRGANEQFF; DNA: TGTGCCAGCAGTTCGATACGGGGGGCGAATGAGCAGTTCTTC
D: TRBD1; J: TRBJ1-1; V: TRBV30; size: -; CDR3: CAWSLTGVATEAFF; DNA: TGTGCCTGGAGTTTGACAGGGGTCGCCACTGAAGCTTTCTTT
D: TRBD2; J: TRBJ2-2; V: TRBV20-1; size: -; CDR3: CSARAGGPPGELFF; DNA: TGCAGTGCTAGAGCGGGAGGGCCTCCCGGGGAGCTGTTTTTT
D: -; J: TRBJ1-5; V: TRBV7-9; size: -; CDR3: CASSSFRRDPGSRSDNHNQPQHF; DNA: TGTGCCAGCAGCTCCTTCCGCCGGGACCCGGGATCCCGATCCGACAACCACAATCAGCCCCAGCATTTT
D: -; J: TRBJ1-5; V: TRBV30; size: few; CDR3: CAWADGNNQPQHF; DNA: TGTGCCTGGGCCGACGGCAACAATCAGCCCCAGCATTTT
D: -; J: TRBJ2-5; V: TRBV29-1; size: -; CDR3: CSVKGKLAQETQYF; DNA: TGCAGCGTCAAAGGGAAACTAGCCCAAGAGACCCAGTACTTC
D: -; J: TRBJ2-7; V: TRBV6-2/TRBV6-3; size: few; CDR3: CASSYSLRQVFYEQYF; DNA: TGTGCCAGCAGTTACTCCTTGAGGCAGGTCTTCTACGAGCAGTACTTC
D: -; J: TRBJ1-1; V: TRBV30; size: -; CDR3: CAWSVFTEAFF; DNA: TGTGCCTGGAGTGTCTTCACTGAAGCTTTCTTT
D: -; J: TRBJ1-1; V: TRBV28; size: many; CDR3: CASRAGANTEAFF; DNA: TGTGCCAGCAGAGCCGGGGCGAACACTGAAGCTTTCTTT
D: -; J: TRBJ2-4; V: TRBV25-1; size: -; CDR3: CASSEKRQAKNIQYF; DNA: TGTGCCAGCAGTGAAAAACGCCAGGCCAAAAACATTCAGTACTTC
D: -; J: TRBJ2-2; V: TRBV24-1; size: -; CDR3: CASSPGHPNTGELFF; DNA: TGTGCCTCCTCCCCGGGACACCCGAACACCGGGGAGCTGTTTTTT
D: TRBD2; J: TRBJ2-5; V: TRBV25-1; size: -; CDR3: CASSPGLAGQETRYF; DNA: TGTGCCAGCAGTCCCGGACTAGCGGGACAAGAGACCCGGTACTTC
D: TRBD1; J: TRBJ1-5; V: TRBV12-3/TRBV12-4; size: -; CDR3: CASSRGTGRERGQPQHF; DNA: TGTGCCAGCAGTCGCGGGACAGGGAGAGAGCGGGGTCAGCCCCAGCATTTT
D: TRBD1; J: TRBJ1-3; V: TRBV2; size: many; CDR3: CASSYRDRLSGNTIYF; DNA: TGTGCCAGCAGTTACAGGGACAGGCTCTCTGGAAACACCATATATTTT
D: TRBD2; J: TRBJ2-2; V: TRBV7-2; size: -; CDR3: CASSLGGRVTGELFF; DNA: TGTGCCAGCAGCTTAGGAGGGAGGGTCACCGGGGAGCTGTTTTTT
D: -; J: TRBJ1-1; V: TRBV7-3; size: few; CDR3: CASSLTLVSGGAVNTEAFF; DNA: TGTGCCAGCAGCTTAACCCTCGTTTCGGGGGGCGCGGTGAACACTGAAGCTTTCTTT
D: -; J: TRBJ2-7; V: TRBV29-1; size: few; CDR3: CSGGPGIGEQYF; DNA: TGCAGCGGGGGTCCGGGAATCGGCGAGCAGTACTTC
D: TRBD2; J: TRBJ2-5; V: TRBV20-1; size: -; CDR3: CSAPPRGEETQYF; DNA: TGCAGTGCGCCTCCCCGGGGGGAAGAGACCCAGTACTTC
D: TRBD2; J: TRBJ2-2; V: TRBV10-3; size: -; CDR3: CAISYRLAPNTGELFF; DNA: TGTGCCATCAGTTACCGACTAGCGCCTAACACCGGGGAGCTGTTTTTT
D: TRBD1; J: TRBJ1-3; V: TRBV7-2; size: -; CDR3: CASRRDRGSGRGNTIYF; DNA: TGTGCCAGCAGGCGGGACAGGGGTTCCGGGCGAGGAAACACCATATATTTT
D: TRBD1; J: TRBJ2-7; V: TRBV20-1; size: few; CDR3: CSAWTGDRSYEQYF; DNA: TGCAGTGCTTGGACAGGGGATAGATCCTACGAGCAGTACTTC
D: -; J: TRBJ2-7; V: TRBV27; size: -; CDR3: CASSFYPDSYEQYF; DNA: TGTGCCAGCAGTTTCTACCCGGACTCCTACGAGCAGTACTTC
D: TRBD2; J: TRBJ2-1; V: TRBV20-1; size: -; CDR3: CSARPMVAGAGEQFF; DNA: TGCAGTGCTAGGCCCATGGTTGCGGGAGCGGGTGAGCAGTTCTTC
D: -; J: TRBJ1-1; V: TRBV12-3/TRBV12-4; size: -; CDR3: CASSPARRSTEAFF; DNA: TGTGCCAGCAGTCCTGCGCGGAGGAGCACTGAAGCTTTCTTT
D: TRBD1; J: TRBJ1-5; V: TRBV3-1; size: -; CDR3: CASSQERTGQRNQPQHF; DNA: TGTGCCAGCAGCCAAGAAAGAACGGGACAGCGCAATCAGCCCCAGCATTTT
D: TRBD2; J: TRBJ2-5; V: TRBV10-3; size: -; CDR3: CAISDVLAGGGETQYF; DNA: TGTGCCATCAGTGATGTCCTAGCGGGAGGAGGAGAGACCCAGTACTTC
D: -; J: TRBJ2-7; V: TRBV2; size: medium-sized; CDR3: CASSEGTASYEQYF; DNA: TGTGCCAGCAGTGAAGGGACAGCTTCCTACGAGCAGTACTTC
D: -; J: TRBJ1-5; V: TRBV19; size: few; CDR3: CASSISGGRGQPQHF; DNA: TGTGCCAGTAGTATATCGGGGGGGCGCGGGCAGCCCCAGCATTTT